Sequencing of this T cell receptor (beta chain) was carried out in a study of blood T cell repertoires in COVID-19 (dated by TCRdb to 2018 to 2021). As for the study more broadly: Samples covering the acute and convalescent phases of COVID-19 were provided by collaborators in the United States, Italy and Spain. The sample metadata nearly always contained a de-identified subject ID, COVID-19 status, age in years and sex. The material from the prospective study consisted of cDNA or gDNA derived from T cells, B-cell-depleted T cells, or PBMCs. Deeply sampled blood TCRbeta repertoires from subjects exposed to, actively infected with, or recovered from COVID-19 were included in the dataset. Where available, HLA class I and class II types were obtained from metadata supplied by the sample provider rather than from assay-based typing. The repertoires were released in a freely available public database intended as a resource for research on the immune response to SARS-CoV-2. The samples were drawn from the first 160 participants of the ongoing ImmuneRACE study and from roughly 1,300 subjects provided by 6 global collaborators.

Trimming takes 7 bases off V and 2 bases off J; junction bases not matched to a gene: 10. There are 18 amino acids in the CDR3, from cysteine to phenylalanine inclusive. Of all the DNA, just the CDR3 is kept, 54 bases in frame from base 1. Based on the germline V gene (reference sequence), the CDR1 and CDR2 sequences are SEHNR and FQNEAQ. The immunoSEQ Assay, a bias-controlled multiplex PCR, was used to amplify TCRbeta CDR3 regions from genomic DNA. Concerning the study's data processing: The number of nucleated cells in each sample was estimated by amplification of reference gene primers within the assay. To quantify the absolute abundance of each unique TCRbeta CDR3 rearrangement, sequence reads were collapsed and filtered. For each sample, productive Simpson clonality was calculated by taking the square root of Simpson's diversity index across productive rearrangements. TCRdb mirrors the immuneACCESS table, restricted to in-frame sequences. Some clones are absent from its copies; in checked studies, under half trace to an unresolved V gene, and the reason for the others is unknown. That table furnishes V, J and clone size, whereas the DNA furnished D and trimming. The sample table contains hundreds of thousands of clones; only one count was recorded for over 70% of them. The ten largest clones add up to roughly 6% of the sample.

Remarks on this clone: Its specific antigen is unknown. No much larger clonotype is one base removed from it; base qualities were not supplied.

One collaborating source in Seattle enrolled patients during active infection and followed them longitudinally through the course of disease. Collaborating institutions collected whole blood in K2EDTA tubes following their own protocols. For TCRbeta analysis, collaborator samples were shipped as frozen whole blood, as isolated PBMCs, or as DNA extracted from either sample type. The study at large found these results: Clinical and demographic metadata were provided uncurated, with the amount varying by source and participant.

This TCR was recovered from a woman between 50 and 59 years old with COVID-19, enrolled during active disease. Sequencing used peripheral blood. The V and J genes are TRBV7-9 and TRBJ2-1; 14 bases in between match TRBD2. For the CDR3, the sequence is CASKTGTSGSGPYNEQFF. The base sequence is TGTGCCAGCAAAACCGGGACTAGCGGGAGCGGACCCTACAATGAGCAGTTCTTC.